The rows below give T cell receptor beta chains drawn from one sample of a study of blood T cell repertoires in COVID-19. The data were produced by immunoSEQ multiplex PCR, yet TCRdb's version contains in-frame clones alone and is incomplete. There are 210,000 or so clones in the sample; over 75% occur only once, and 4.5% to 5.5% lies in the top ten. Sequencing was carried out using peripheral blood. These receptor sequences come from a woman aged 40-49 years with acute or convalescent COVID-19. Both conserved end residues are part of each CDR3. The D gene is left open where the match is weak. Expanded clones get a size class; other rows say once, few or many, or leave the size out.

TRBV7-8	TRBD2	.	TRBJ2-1	TGTGCCAGCAGCGTTGGACTAGCGGGGGGGCGGTCCTACAATGAGCAGTTCTTC	CASSVGLAGGRSYNEQFF
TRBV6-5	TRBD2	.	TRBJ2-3	TGTGCCAGCGGTTTGAGCGGGGGGCCCCTGACAGATACGCAGTATTTT	CASGLSGGPLTDTQYF
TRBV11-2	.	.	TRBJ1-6	TGTGCCAGCAGCGCACGGCAGGGCGTTGATTCACCCCTCCACTTT	CASSARQGVDSPLHF
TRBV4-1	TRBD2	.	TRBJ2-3	TGCGCCAGCAGCCAAGATCTTTTGCTAGCGGGGGGGCTGAGCACAGATACGCAGTATTTT	CASSQDLLLAGGLSTDTQYF
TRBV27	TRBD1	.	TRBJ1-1	TGTGCCAGCAGTTGGGACAGGGGGACTGAAGCTTTCTTT	CASSWDRGTEAFF
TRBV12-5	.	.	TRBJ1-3	TGTGCTAGTGGTTTGGCCATAGCGGGGGGAAACACCATATATTTT	CASGLAIAGGNTIYF
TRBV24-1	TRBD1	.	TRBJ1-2	TGTGCCACCAGTGACCCGGGACAGGGGGCGGATGGCTACACCTTC	CATSDPGQGADGYTF
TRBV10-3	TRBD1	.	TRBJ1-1	TGTGCCATCAAGCCGGGACAGGGGGCGCAGAATGGTGCGGACACTGAAGCTTTCTTT	CAIKPGQGAQNGADTEAFF
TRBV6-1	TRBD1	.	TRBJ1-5	TGTGCCAGCAGTGCAGGGGGAGGAGGGTGGAACCAGCCCCAGCATTTT	CASSAGGGGWNQPQHF
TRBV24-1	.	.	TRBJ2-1	TGTGCCACCAGCGAACTAGAACTCAATGAGCAGTTCTTC	CATSELELNEQFF
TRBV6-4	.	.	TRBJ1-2	TGTGCCAGCAGTGAGGGAGTCAGGGGAGGCTACACCTTC	CASSEGVRGGYTF
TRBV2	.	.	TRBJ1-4	TGTGCCAGCAAGGAGGGAGTTCTAGGGGCTAATGAAAAACTGTTTTTT	CASKEGVLGANEKLFF
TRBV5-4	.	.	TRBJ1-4	TGTGCCAGCAGCTTGACTAACAATAATGAAAAACTGTTTTTT	CASSLTNNNEKLFF
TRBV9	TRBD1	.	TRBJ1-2	TGTGCCAGCAGCACCGGGACAGGGGCTTCGAGGGGTGGCTACACCTTC	CASSTGTGASRGGYTF
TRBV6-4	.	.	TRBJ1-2	TGTGCCAGCAGTGATGGAGGATCGGGCTACACCTTC	CASSDGGSGYTF
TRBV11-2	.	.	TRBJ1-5	TGTGCCAGCAGCACTAGTATGAATCAGCCCCAGCATTTT	CASSTSMNQPQHF
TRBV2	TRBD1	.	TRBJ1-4	TGTGCCAGCATAGCCATCCGGGACAGGGATGAAAAACTGTTTTTT	CASIAIRDRDEKLFF
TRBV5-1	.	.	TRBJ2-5	TGCGCCAGCAGCTCCCCGGGGGTCCAAGAGACCCAGTACTTC	CASSSPGVQETQYF
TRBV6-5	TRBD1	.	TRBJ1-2	TGTGCCAGCAGTAATCGGGGACAGATCTATGGCTACACCTTC	CASSNRGQIYGYTF
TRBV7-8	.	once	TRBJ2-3	TGTGCCAGCAGCTTGGAGCTAGCGACCACAGATACGCAGTATTTT	CASSLELATTDTQYF
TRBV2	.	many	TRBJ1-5	TGTGCCAGCAGTGGACAGGGCAATCAGCCCCAGCATTTT	CASSGQGNQPQHF
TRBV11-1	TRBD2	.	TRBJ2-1	TGTGCCAGCAGCTTAAAAACGGGGGGCTCCTACAATGAGCAGTTCTTC	CASSLKTGGSYNEQFF
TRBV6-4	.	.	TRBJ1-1	TGTGCCGGCATGCGGGACACTGAAGCTTTCTTT	CAGMRDTEAFF
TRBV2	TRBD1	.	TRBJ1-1	TGTGCCAGCAGGGACAGGGGTAACACTGAAGCTTTCTTT	CASRDRGNTEAFF
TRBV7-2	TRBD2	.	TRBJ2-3	TGTGCCAGCACCCCGATTTTAGCGGGGGGGGGCAGCCAGTATTTT	CASTPILAGGGSQYF
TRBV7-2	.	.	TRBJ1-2	TGTGCCAGCAGCTTTACAGGGAAAAAGGGCTACACCTTC	CASSFTGKKGYTF
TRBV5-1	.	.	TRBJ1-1	TGCGCCAGCAGCTGGGAGGGGAGGAGCACTGAAGCTTTCTTT	CASSWEGRSTEAFF
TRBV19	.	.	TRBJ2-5	TGTGCCAGTAGTATCCCAGGTCCTGACCGAGAAGAGACCCAGTACTTC	CASSIPGPDREETQYF
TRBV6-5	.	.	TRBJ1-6	TGTGCCAGCAGTAGTTGGGGAGATTCACCCCTCCACTTT	CASSSWGDSPLHF
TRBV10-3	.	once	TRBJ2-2	TGTGCCATCAGTGAGGGAGGGCAGGTCACCGGGGAGCTGTTTTTT	CAISEGGQVTGELFF
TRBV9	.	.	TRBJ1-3	TGTGCCAGCAGCGCAATCGACTTCGGCTCTGGAAACACCATATATTTT	CASSAIDFGSGNTIYF
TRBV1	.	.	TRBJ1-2	TGCACCAGCAGCCACCTCTTCGGGGGGCAGGGTGTAAACAAGACCTATGGCTACACCTTC	CTSSHLFGGQGVNKTYGYTF
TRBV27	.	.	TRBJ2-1	TGTGCCAGCAGTTACGGGGTTCCAGGCGATGAGCAGTTCTTC	CASSYGVPGDEQFF
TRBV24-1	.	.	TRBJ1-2	TGTGCCACCAGTGACCCCAATGGCTACACCTTC	CATSDPNGYTF
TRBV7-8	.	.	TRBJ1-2	TGTGCCAGCAGCCTGGGGGGGTCCTATTCCCTAGTGAGCTATGGCTACACCTTC	CASSLGGSYSLVSYGYTF
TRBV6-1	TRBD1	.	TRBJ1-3	TGTGCCAGCAGTGAACAGGGGGCGAGGGGAAACACCATATATTTT	CASSEQGARGNTIYF
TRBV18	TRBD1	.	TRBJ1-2	TGTGCCAGCTCACCTGCCCCGGGGACAGGGGGCGGGAGCTATGGCTACACCTTC	CASSPAPGTGGGSYGYTF
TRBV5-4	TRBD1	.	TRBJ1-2	TGTGCCAGCAGCTTGAACCGTCGGACAGGCAACTATGGCTACACCTTC	CASSLNRRTGNYGYTF
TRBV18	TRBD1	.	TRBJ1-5	TGTGCCAGCTCACCTTCTTTGGACAGGGGCAATCAGCCCCAGCATTTT	CASSPSLDRGNQPQHF
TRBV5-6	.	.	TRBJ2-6	TGTGCCAGCAGCTTACAGGGCACTGGGGCCAACGTCCTGACTTTC	CASSLQGTGANVLTF
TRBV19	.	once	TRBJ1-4	TGTGCCAGTAGTATAGCTGCGGGATACGAAAAACTGTTTTTT	CASSIAAGYEKLFF
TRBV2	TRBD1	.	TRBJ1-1	TGTGCCAGCAGTGAAGATCAGGGGGTCGTGGTTGCTTTCTTT	CASSEDQGVVVAFF
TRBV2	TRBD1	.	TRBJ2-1	TGTGCCAGCAGGATAGCCAACTTACAGGGGGATGAGCAGTTCTTC	CASRIANLQGDEQFF
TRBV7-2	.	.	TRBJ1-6	TGTGCCAGCAGCTTGTTAACAGGGAATAATTCACCCCTCCACTTT	CASSLLTGNNSPLHF
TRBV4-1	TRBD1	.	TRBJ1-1	TGCGCCAGCAGCCAAGATAGGCGACAGGGGGAACCTGAAGCTTTCTTT	CASSQDRRQGEPEAFF
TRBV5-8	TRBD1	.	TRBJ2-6	TGTGCCAGCGCCACAGGGGTTGGGGCCAACGTCCTGACTTTC	CASATGVGANVLTF
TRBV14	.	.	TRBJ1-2	TGTGCCAGCAGCCAAGATAGAAGGAGTACCTATGGCTACACCTTC	CASSQDRRSTYGYTF
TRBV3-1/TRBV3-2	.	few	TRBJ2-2	TGTGCCAGCAGCCCCTTAGGAGGGTCACTGCGGAGCACCGGGGAGCTGTTTTTT	CASSPLGGSLRSTGELFF